This T cell receptor (beta chain) was captured by sequencing in a study of cytomegalovirus exposure and HLA in healthy donors. For the study at large: Among the 300 to 400 donors who were genotyped, approximately 84% fell in the genetic ancestry cluster that is associated with self-reported Caucasian donors. Whole-study findings and limits: Later analysis suggested links between common viral pathogens and several top significant clusters. Most CMV-associated TCR beta chains were later found to appear HLA-restricted.

Germline assignment: CDR1 LNHDA and CDR2 SQIVND (reference sequence). V lost 1 base and J 2 bases, leaving 14 bases between the germline ends. There are 17 residues in the CDR3. PCR involved 60 Vbeta and 13 Jbeta primers. Some clones are missing from TCRdb's copy, which holds only in-frame ones; the method was immunoSEQ multiplex PCR. The sample contains roughly 180,000 clones, around 80% of which appear only once. With regard to this clone: Its matching antigen is unknown.

This TCR came from a middle-aged man in good health and CMV-seronegative. The chain is built from TRBV19 and TRBJ1-4; possible D gene TRBD1, 5 bases. Source material: PBMCs. The DNA of the CDR3 is TGTGCCAGTAGTATAGGGTTTGGTGGGGCGACTAATGAAAAACTGTTTTTT. Residues: CASSIGFGGATNEKLFF.